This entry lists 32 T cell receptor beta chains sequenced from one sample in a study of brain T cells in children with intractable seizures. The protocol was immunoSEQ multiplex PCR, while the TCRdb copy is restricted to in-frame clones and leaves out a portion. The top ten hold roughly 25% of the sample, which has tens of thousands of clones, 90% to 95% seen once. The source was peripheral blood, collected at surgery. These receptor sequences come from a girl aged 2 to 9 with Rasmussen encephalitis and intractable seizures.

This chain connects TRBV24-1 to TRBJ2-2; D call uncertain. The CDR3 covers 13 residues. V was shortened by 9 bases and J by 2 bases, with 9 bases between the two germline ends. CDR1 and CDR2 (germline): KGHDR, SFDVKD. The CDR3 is CATAGVNTGELFF. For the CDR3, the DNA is TGTGCCACCGCAGGAGTTAACACCGGGGAGCTGTTTTTT.

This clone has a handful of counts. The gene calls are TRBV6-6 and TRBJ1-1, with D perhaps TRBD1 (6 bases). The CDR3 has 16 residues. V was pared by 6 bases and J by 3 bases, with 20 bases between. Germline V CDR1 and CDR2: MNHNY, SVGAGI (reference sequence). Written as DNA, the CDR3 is TGTGCCAGCAGCCCGCTACCAGGGGACCAAGACACTGAAGCTTTCTTT. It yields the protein CASSPLPGDQDTEAFF.

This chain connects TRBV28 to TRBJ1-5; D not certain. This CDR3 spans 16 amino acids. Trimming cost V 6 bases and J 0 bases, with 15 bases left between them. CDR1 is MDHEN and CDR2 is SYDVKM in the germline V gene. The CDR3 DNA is TGTGCCAGCAGAACAATTTGGGAGAATAGCAATCAGCCCCAGCATTTT. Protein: CASRTIWENSNQPQHF.

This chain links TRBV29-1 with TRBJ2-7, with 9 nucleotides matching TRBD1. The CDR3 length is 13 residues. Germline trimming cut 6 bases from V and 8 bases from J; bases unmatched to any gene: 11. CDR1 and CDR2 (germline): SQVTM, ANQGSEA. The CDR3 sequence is CSVGTGTLGKQYF. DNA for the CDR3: TGCAGCGTCGGGACAGGGACTTTGGGGAAGCAGTACTTC.

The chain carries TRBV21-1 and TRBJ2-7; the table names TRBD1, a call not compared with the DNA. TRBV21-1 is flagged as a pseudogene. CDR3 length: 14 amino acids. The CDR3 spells CASASGTGMNEQYF. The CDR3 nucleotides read TGTGCCAGCGCCTCCGGGACAGGGATGAACGAGCAGTACTTC.

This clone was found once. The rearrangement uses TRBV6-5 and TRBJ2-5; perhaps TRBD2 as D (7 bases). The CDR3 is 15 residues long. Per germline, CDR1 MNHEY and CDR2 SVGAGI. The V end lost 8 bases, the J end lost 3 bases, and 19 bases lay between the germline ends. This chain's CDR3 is CASGPGGRGKETQYF. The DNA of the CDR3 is TGTGCCAGCGGACCGGGGGGCAGGGGCAAAGAGACCCAGTACTTC.

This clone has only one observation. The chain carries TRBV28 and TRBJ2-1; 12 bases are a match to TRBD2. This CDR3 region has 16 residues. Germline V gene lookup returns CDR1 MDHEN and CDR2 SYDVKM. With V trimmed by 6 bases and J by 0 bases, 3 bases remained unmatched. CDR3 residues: CASRLAGGTSYNEQFF. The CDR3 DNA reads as TGTGCCAGCAGGCTAGCGGGGGGGACCTCCTACAATGAGCAGTTCTTC.

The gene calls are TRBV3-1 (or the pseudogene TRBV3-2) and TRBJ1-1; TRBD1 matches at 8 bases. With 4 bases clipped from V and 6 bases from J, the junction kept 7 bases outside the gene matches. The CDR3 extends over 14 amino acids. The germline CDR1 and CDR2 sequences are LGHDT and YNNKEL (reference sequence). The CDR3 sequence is CASSPGQERSEAFF. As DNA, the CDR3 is TGTGCCAGCAGCCCGGGACAGGAGCGGTCTGAAGCTTTCTTT.

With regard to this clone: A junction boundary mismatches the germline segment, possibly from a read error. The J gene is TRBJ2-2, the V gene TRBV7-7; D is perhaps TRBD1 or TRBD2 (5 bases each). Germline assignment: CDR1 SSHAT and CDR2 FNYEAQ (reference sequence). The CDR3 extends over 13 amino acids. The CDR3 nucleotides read TGTGCTAGCAGCCGCAGGGAGCGCGGGGAGCTGTTTTTT. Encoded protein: CASSRRERGELFF.

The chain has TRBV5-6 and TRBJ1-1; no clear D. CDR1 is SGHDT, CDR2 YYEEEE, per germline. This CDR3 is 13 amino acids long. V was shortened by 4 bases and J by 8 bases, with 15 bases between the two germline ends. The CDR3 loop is CASSQLDRTEAFF. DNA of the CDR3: TGTGCCAGCAGCCAGTTAGACCGGACCGAAGCTTTCTTT.

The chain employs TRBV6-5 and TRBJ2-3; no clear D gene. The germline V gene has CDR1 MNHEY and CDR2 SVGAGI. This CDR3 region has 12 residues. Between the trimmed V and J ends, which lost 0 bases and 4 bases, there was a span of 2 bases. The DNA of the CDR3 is TGTGCCAGCAGTTACTCCTCAGATACGCAGTATTTT. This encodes CASSYSSDTQYF.

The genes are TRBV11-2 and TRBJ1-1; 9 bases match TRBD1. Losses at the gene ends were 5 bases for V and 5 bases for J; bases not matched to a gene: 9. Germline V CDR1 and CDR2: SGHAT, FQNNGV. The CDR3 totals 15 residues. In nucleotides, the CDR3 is TGTGCCAGCAGCCCCCCCGGGACAGGGAGTACTGAAGCTTTCTTT. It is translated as CASSPPGTGSTEAFF.

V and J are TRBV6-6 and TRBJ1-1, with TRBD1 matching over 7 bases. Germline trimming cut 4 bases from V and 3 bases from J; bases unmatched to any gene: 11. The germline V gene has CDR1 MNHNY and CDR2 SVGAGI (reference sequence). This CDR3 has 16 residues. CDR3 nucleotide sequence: TGTGCCAGCAGTTCCCCGTTGGTACAGGGGTACACTGAAGCTTTCTTT. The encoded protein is CASSSPLVQGYTEAFF.

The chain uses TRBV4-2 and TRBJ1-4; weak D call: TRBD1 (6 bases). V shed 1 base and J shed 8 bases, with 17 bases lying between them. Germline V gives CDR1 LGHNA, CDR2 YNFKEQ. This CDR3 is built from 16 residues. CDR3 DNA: TGTGCCAGCAGCCAAGCGTCAGGGGCCCCGGGGGAAAAACTGTTTTTT. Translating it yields CASSQASGAPGEKLFF.

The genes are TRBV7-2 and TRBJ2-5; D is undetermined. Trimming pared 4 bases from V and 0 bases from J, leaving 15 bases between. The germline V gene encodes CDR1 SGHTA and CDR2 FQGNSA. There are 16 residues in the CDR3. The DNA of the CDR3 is TGTGCCAGCAGCTACCTGGGCCTGCGGTACCAAGAGACCCAGTACTTC. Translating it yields CASSYLGLRYQETQYF.

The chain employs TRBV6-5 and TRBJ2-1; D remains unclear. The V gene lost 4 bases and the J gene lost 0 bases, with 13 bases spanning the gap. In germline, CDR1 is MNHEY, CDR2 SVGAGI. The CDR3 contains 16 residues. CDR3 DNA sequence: TGTGCCAGCAGTTCAACAGTGGTGAGCTCCTACAATGAGCAGTTCTTC. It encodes CASSSTVVSSYNEQFF.

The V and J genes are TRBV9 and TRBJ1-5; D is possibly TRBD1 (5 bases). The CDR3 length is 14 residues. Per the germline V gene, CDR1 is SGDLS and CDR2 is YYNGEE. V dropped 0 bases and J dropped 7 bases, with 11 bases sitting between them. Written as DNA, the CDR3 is TGTGCCAGCAGCGTAGATCAGGGCGGGCAGCCCCAGCATTTT. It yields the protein CASSVDQGGQPQHF.

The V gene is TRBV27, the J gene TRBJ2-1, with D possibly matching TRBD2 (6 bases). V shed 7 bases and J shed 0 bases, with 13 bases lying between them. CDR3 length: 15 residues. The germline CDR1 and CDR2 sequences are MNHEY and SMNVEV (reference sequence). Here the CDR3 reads CASTKGGISYNEQFF. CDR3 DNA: TGTGCCAGCACTAAGGGAGGAATCTCCTACAATGAGCAGTTCTTC.

The CDR3 reads CASSVAGTSTNEQFF. DNA of the CDR3: TGTGCCAGCAGCGTAGCGGGAACTTCTACCAATGAGCAGTTCTTC. The chain joins TRBV6-5 to TRBJ2-1; 8 nucleotides match TRBD2. CDR1 and CDR2 from the germline V gene are MNHEY and SVGAGI. J gave up 6 bases and V 6 bases, and 10 bases lay outside the gene matches. The CDR3 runs 15 residues.

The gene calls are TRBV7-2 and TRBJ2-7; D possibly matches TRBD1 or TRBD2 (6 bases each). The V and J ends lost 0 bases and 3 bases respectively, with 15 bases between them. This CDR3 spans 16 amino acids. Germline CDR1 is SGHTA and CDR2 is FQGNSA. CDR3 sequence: CASSLATGAIGYEQYF. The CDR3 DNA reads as TGTGCCAGCAGCTTAGCGACGGGGGCGATTGGCTACGAGCAGTACTTC.

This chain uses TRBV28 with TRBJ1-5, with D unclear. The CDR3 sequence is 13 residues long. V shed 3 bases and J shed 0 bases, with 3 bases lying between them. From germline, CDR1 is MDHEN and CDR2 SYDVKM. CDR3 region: CASSLVSNQPQHF. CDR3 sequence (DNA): TGTGCCAGCAGTTTGGTTAGCAATCAGCCCCAGCATTTT.

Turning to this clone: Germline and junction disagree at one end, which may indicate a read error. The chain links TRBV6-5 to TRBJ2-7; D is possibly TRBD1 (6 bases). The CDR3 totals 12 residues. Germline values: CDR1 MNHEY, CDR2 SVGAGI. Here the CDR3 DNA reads TGTGCCAGCAGTTATAACCGGGACAAGCCCCACTTC. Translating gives CASSYNRDKPHF.

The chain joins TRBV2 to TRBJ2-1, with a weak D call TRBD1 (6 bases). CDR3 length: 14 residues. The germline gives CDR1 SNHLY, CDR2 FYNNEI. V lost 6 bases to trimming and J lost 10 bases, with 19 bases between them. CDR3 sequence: CASSLLPGVGEQFF. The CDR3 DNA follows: TGTGCCAGCAGCTTACTACCAGGGGTTGGGGAGCAGTTCTTC.

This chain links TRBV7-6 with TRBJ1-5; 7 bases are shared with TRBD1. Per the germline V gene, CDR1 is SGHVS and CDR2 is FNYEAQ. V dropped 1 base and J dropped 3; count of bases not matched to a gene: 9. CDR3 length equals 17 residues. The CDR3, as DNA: TGTGCCAGCAGCTTAGGGACGGCAGGGGGGGTCAATCAGCCCCAGCATTTT. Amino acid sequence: CASSLGTAGGVNQPQHF.

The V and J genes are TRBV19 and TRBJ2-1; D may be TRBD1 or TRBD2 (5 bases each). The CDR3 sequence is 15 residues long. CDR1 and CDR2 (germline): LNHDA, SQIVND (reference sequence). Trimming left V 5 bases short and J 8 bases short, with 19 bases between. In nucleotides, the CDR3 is TGTGCCAGTAGTTCCCATCAGGAAGGGACGGATGAGCAGTTCTTC. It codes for CASSSHQEGTDEQFF.

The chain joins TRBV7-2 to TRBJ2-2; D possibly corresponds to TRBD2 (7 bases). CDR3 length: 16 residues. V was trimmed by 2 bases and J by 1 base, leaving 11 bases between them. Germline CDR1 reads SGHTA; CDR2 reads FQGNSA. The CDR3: CASSLRRGRNTGELFF. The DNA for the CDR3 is TGTGCCAGCAGCTTAAGGCGGGGGCGGAACACCGGGGAGCTGTTTTTT. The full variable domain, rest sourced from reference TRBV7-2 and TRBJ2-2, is GAGVSQSPSNKVTEKGKDVELRCDPISGHTALYWYRQSLGQGLEFLIYFQGNSAPDKSGLPSDRFSAERTGGSVSTLTIQRTQQEDSAVYLCASSLRRGRNTGELFFGEGSRLTVL.

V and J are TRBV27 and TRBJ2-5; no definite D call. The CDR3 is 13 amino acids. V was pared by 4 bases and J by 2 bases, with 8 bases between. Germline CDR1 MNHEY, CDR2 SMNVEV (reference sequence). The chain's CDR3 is CASSYGPQETQYF. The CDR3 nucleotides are TGTGCCAGCAGTTACGGACCACAAGAGACCCAGTACTTC.

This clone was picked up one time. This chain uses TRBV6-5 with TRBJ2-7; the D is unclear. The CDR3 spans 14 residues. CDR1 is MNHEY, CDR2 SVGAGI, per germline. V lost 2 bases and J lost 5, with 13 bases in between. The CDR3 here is CASSYDQDVNEQYF. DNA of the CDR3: TGTGCCAGCAGTTACGATCAGGACGTGAACGAGCAGTACTTC.

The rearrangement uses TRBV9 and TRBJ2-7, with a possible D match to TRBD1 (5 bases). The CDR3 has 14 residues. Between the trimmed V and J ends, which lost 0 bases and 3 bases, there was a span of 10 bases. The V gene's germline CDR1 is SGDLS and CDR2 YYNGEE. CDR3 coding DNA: TGTGCCAGCAGCGTAGGCAGGGATTACTACGAGCAGTACTTC. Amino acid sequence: CASSVGRDYYEQYF.

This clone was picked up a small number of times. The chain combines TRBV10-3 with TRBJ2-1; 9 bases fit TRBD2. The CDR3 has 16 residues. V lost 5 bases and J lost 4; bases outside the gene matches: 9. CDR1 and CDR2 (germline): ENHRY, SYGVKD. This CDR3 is CAISWASGAKYNEQFF. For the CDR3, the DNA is TGTGCCATCAGTTGGGCTAGCGGGGCTAAGTACAATGAGCAGTTCTTC.

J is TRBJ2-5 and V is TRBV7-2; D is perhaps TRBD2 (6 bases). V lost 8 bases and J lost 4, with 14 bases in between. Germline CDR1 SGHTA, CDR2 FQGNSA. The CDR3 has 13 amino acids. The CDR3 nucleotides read TGTGCCAGCTTGGAGGAGGGATTAGAGACCCAGTACTTC. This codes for CASLEEGLETQYF. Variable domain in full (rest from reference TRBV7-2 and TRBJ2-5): GAGVSQSPSNKVTEKGKDVELRCDPISGHTALYWYRQSLGQGLEFLIYFQGNSAPDKSGLPSDRFSAERTGGSVSTLTIQRTQQEDSAVYLCASLEEGLETQYFGPGTRLLVL.

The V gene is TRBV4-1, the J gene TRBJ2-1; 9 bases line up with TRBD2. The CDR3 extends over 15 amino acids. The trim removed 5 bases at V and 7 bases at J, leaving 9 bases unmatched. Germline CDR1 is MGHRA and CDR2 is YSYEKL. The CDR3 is CASSYVAGEDNEQFF. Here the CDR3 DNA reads TGCGCCAGCAGCTATGTAGCGGGAGAGGATAATGAGCAGTTCTTC.